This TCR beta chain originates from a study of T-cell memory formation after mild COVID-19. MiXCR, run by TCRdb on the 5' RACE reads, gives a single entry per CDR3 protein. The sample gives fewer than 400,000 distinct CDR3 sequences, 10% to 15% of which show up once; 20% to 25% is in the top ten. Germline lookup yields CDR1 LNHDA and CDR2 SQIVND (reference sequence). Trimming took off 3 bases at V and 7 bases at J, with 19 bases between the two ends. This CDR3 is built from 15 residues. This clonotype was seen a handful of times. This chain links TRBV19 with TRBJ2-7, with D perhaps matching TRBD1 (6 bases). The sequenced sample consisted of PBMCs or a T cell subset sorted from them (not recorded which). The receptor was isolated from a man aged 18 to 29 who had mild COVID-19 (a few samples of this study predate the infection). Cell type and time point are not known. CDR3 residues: CASSMGASTSTEQYF. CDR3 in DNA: TGTGCCAGTAGTATGGGGGCCTCGACCTCTACGGAGCAGTACTTC.